This T cell receptor (beta chain) was documented in a study of patients and donors after allogeneic stem cell transplantation. Each CDR3 protein gets one entry after TCRdb re-called the RT-PCR reads with MiXCR. The repertoire holds about 200,000 distinct CDR3 sequences, 35% to 50% seen once, with around 35% in the top ten. This clonotype was detected once. Germline loops: CDR1 LNHNV, CDR2 YYDKDF (reference sequence). Trimming cost V 8 bases and J 2 bases; bases outside gene matches: 5. This CDR3 spans 13 amino acids. What was sequenced was blood, either unsorted or a sorted T cell fraction (not recorded which). The clonotype was recovered from a human donor who was either an allogeneic HSCT recipient or a stem cell or donor lymphocyte infusion donor (not recorded which). It is not recorded whose cells these are; they may come from a transplant donor. The chain is built from TRBV15 and TRBJ2-5, with 7 bases fitting TRBD1. This chain's CDR3 is CATGDRAQETQYF. The CDR3 DNA reads TGTGCCACCGGAGACAGGGCGCAAGAGACCCAGTACTTC.